This T cell receptor beta chain comes out of a study of T cells in Graves' hyperthyroidism and ophthalmopathy. J was trimmed by 7 bases and V by 4 bases; bases with no gene match: 10. The CDR3 contains 16 residues. The germline gives CDR1 SEHNR, CDR2 FQNEAQ (reference sequence). The definition of stable Graves' hyperthyroidism was no ophthalmopathy progression within 18 months. Researchers barred patients who had uncontrolled infection, other autoimmune disease, pregnancy or lactation. Amplification of TCR beta CDR3 regions was performed using RNA transcripts as template. HTBI primers were employed in a first-round RT-PCR of the TCR CDR3. TCRdb itself ran the multiplex PCR reads through MiXCR, one entry per CDR3 protein. The sample carries a few hundred thousand distinct CDR3 sequences, around 16% recorded once.

The source is a woman aged 25 to 45 with Graves' hyperthyroidism. The chain combines TRBV7-9 with TRBJ1-6; 7 bases align to TRBD1. Sequenced material: blood. CDR3 loop: CASSYVTGTVNSPLHF. The DNA of the CDR3 is TGTGCCAGCAGCTACGTAACCGGGACAGTCAATTCACCCCTCCACTTT.